This T cell receptor (beta chain) was sequenced during a study of vaccination and CD4 T cells after COVID-19. Study in general: The convalescent population consisted of six males and four females, two of whom were of Hispanic ethnicity. Findings and caveats of the study: Median SARS-CoV-2-reactive clonotype numbers went from approximately 21 to 38; this increase was not significant.

At the Johns Hopkins FTIC core, DNA taken from cultured CD4+ T cells was sequenced by way of the Oncomine TCR Beta short-read assay. Each CDR3 protein gets one entry after TCRdb re-called the PCR reads with MiXCR. This table holds approximately 16,000 distinct CDR3 sequences, 40% to 65% found once. A word on this clonotype: No antigen is known for it.

Sample treatment: approximately 10-day PBMC culture with coronavirus spike peptide pools or control peptides (ViraFEST assay). Per well, 1.5 million to 2.5 million PBMCs were cultured in the presence of roughly 9 IU/ml IL-2 and around 9.5 ug/ml peptide pools. The medium had half its volume replaced with fresh IL-2 medium on days 3 and 7. CDR3 length equals 14 residues. V lost 2 bases and J lost 1, with 8 bases in between. Germline CDR1 is MNHEY and CDR2 is SVGEGT. Source: CD4+ T cells from blood, cultured in vitro, taken before SARS-CoV-2 vaccination. The chain carries TRBV6-2 or TRBV6-3 and TRBJ1-1; D is unclear. This TCR came from a human donor who had recovered from COVID-19. CDR3 nucleotide sequence: TGTGCCAGCAGTTACCAGGCAGCGAACACTGAAGCTTTCTTT. It is translated as CASSYQAANTEAFF.